The T cell receptor (beta chain) described here comes from a study of low-dose radiotherapy and immunotherapy resistance in tumors. Study-wide background: The fractionation for Cohort 1 was 0.5 Gy per fraction every 2 weeks, totaling 6.5 Gy. Given every two weeks, intravenous cyclophosphamide 200 mg/m2 preceded radiation and immunotherapy by one day.

First-strand cDNA used TRAV- and TRBV-specific primers, covering alpha and beta chains. Amplification, which lasted roughly 22 PCR cycles, used a constant-region primer and V-primer adapter to amplify TCRs. TCRdb itself ran the reads through MiXCR, one entry per CDR3 protein. The sample holds 95,000 to 100,000 distinct CDR3 sequences, around 20% seen once. Time point denoted: after trial treatment. As for treatment: LDRT plus nivolumab, ipilimumab, low-dose cyclophosphamide and aspirin (RACIN trial). Each donor was administered nivolumab, ipilimumab, aspirin, low-dose cyclophosphamide and low-dose radiotherapy. Tumors of eligible patients were advanced, solid and lacking tumor-infiltrating lymphocytes. Germline V gene sequence: CDR1 MNHEY, CDR2 SVGEGT. This CDR3 spans 13 amino acids. Trimming removed 5 bases at V and 5 bases at J, with 12 bases between.

Material: PBMCs, obtained after low-dose radiotherapy plus immunotherapy. The sequence was collected from a male donor with prostate cancer. The chain carries TRBV6-2 or TRBV6-3 and TRBJ2-5; D remains ambiguous. CDR3 in amino acids: CASSEAHGETQYF. CDR3 in DNA: TGTGCCAGCAGTGAAGCGCATGGGGAGACCCAGTACTTC.